Given below is one T cell receptor beta chain in context. 13 Jbeta primers and 60 Vbeta primers were used for the PCR. Generated by immunoSEQ multiplex PCR, the TCRdb table keeps only in-frame clones and is missing some. The table lists about 160,000 clones, 75% to 90% of them singletons. The sample belongs to a study of cytomegalovirus exposure and HLA in healthy donors. Trimming left V 6 bases short and J 0 bases short, with 17 bases between. This CDR3 region has 17 residues. Germline V CDR1 and CDR2: LNHDA, SQIVND (reference sequence). The sequenced sample consisted of PBMCs. The chain employs TRBV19 and TRBJ2-2, with D perhaps TRBD2 (5 bases). The receptor's source is a man aged 25-45 years in good health and CMV-seronegative. CDR3 in amino acids: CASSLTTGYSNTGELFF. DNA of the CDR3: TGTGCCAGTAGCCTAACTACGGGATATTCGAACACCGGGGAGCTGTTTTTT. The variable domain in full, completed from reference TRBV19 and TRBJ2-2, reads DGGITQSPKYLFRKEGQNVTLSCEQNLNHDAMYWYRQDPGQGLRLIYYSQIVNDFQKGDIAEGYSVSREKKESFPLTVTSAQKNPTAFYLCASSLTTGYSNTGELFFGEGSRLTVL.